The 8 T cell receptor beta chains below come from one sample, sequenced in a study of shared clonotypes between healthy human individuals. Measured with immunoSEQ multiplex PCR; TCRdb has only the in-frame clones, and not every one. The table lists roughly 2 million clones, over 85% of them singletons. The sequencing sample was made of naive CD4+ T cells sorted from blood. Subset meaning: CD45RA+ positively selected. These TCRs come from a man between 18 and 35 years old in good health.

The chain employs TRBV7-2 and TRBJ2-7; D uncertain. Per the germline V gene, CDR1 is SGHTA and CDR2 is FQGNSA. V shed 5 bases and J shed 6 bases, with 23 bases lying between them. The CDR3 length is 16 residues. CDR3 coding DNA: TGTGCCAGCAGCCCAATTCCCGAGACAATCGCGCGCGAGCAGTACTTC. Protein product: CASSPIPETIAREQYF.

On this clone: Other nucleotide sequences in the sample specify the same CDR3. The chain uses TRBV18 and TRBJ2-5; a possible D gene is TRBD2 (6 bases). V lost 1 base and J 3 bases, leaving 6 bases between the germline ends. The CDR3 spans 13 residues. Germline values: CDR1 KGHSH, CDR2 LQKENI. CDR3 sequence reads: CASSPQREETQYF. The CDR3 coding sequence is TGTGCCAGCTCACCACAGCGGGAAGAGACCCAGTACTTC.

The chain carries TRBV10-3 and TRBJ1-5; D remains unclear. CDR3 length: 16 residues. Trimming cost V 0 bases and J 0 bases, with 9 bases left between them. Germline CDR1 is ENHRY and CDR2 is SYGVKD. This chain's CDR3 is CAISESVGFSNQPQHF. Written as DNA, the CDR3 is TGTGCCATCAGTGAGTCGGTAGGTTTTAGCAATCAGCCCCAGCATTTT.

This chain links TRBV6-6 with TRBJ1-6; the D is unclear. The germline CDR1 and CDR2 sequences are MNHNY and SVGAGI (reference sequence). Deletions cut 8 bases from V and 6 bases from J, with 14 bases between. This CDR3 region has 14 residues. This chain's CDR3 is CASGINGFNSPLHF. For the CDR3, the DNA is TGTGCCAGCGGGATTAACGGGTTTAATTCACCCCTCCACTTT.

The chain employs TRBV4-1 and TRBJ2-7; 8 bases agree with TRBD2. CDR3 length: 14 residues. In germline, CDR1 is MGHRA, CDR2 YSYEKL. V shed 3 bases, J shed 5 bases, and the junction held 6 bases outside the gene matches. CDR3 amino acids: CASSHKGRGDEQYF. The CDR3 bases are TGCGCCAGCAGCCACAAGGGGCGGGGGGACGAGCAGTACTTC.

In its sample, this clone was seen a few times. V and J are TRBV4-1 and TRBJ1-1, with D perhaps matching TRBD1 (6 bases). The V end was cut by 4 bases, the J end by 4 bases, with 13 bases between. The germline V gene has CDR1 MGHRA and CDR2 YSYEKL. CDR3 length: 14 residues. The CDR3 DNA sequence: TGCGCCAGCAGCCGATACAGGGCAGGCACTGAAGCTTTCTTT. Translating it yields CASSRYRAGTEAFF.

CDR3 sequence reads: CASSQADRDFYEQYF. The CDR3 DNA reads as TGCGCCAGCAGCCAAGCCGACCGGGACTTCTACGAGCAGTACTTC. This chain connects TRBV4-1 to TRBJ2-7; weak D call: TRBD2 (6 bases). CDR3 length: 15 amino acids. Trimming removed 1 base from V and 3 bases from J, with 13 bases in between. Germline CDR1 is MGHRA and CDR2 is YSYEKL.

The chain employs TRBV5-1 and TRBJ1-2; the match to TRBD1 covers 9 bases. The ends lost 5 bases at V and 4 bases at J; junction bases unmatched: 6. Per germline, CDR1 SGHRS and CDR2 YFSETQ. The CDR3 length is 14 residues. The CDR3 DNA reads TGCGCCAGCAGATGGGACAGGGCTATCTATGGCTACACCTTC. Protein product: CASRWDRAIYGYTF.